This TCR beta chain was documented in a study of blood T cell repertoires in COVID-19. Looking at the study overall: Samples of COVID-19 (acute and convalescent) were obtained from the United States, Italy and Spain.

Germline V gene lookup returns CDR1 MNHNY and CDR2 SVGAGI (reference sequence). The CDR3 has 15 amino acids. Trimming took 2 bases from V and 7 from J, leaving 14 bases between them. Original analysis: Amplified reference gene primers provided the basis for estimating nucleated cell counts. Method: immunoSEQ multiplex PCR; TCRdb's copy keeps in-frame clones and lacks some. That table furnishes V, J and clone size, whereas the DNA furnished D and trimming. This table has some 250,000 clones, 88% appearing once. The TCR comes from a human donor in a cohort sampled during active COVID-19. The chain joins TRBV6-6 to TRBJ1-4; D is possibly TRBD1 (6 bases). Sequenced input: peripheral blood. In DNA form, the CDR3 reads TGTGCCAGCAGTTACGACAGGACCCCGGGTGAAAAACTGTTTTTT. It specifies CASSYDRTPGEKLFF.